Shown below are 6 T cell receptor beta chains from a single sample sequenced in a study of blood T cell repertoires in COVID-19. Profiling relied on immunoSEQ multiplex PCR, and the TCRdb table lists in-frame clones only, not all of them. The data hold about 300,000 clones, with around 84% observed a single time. Sequencing was done on a sample of peripheral blood. These receptors originate from a man aged 65 to 85 with acute or convalescent COVID-19.

This chain joins TRBV6-5 and TRBJ1-4, with D tentatively TRBD1 (5 bases). V lost 5 bases to trimming and J lost 7 bases, with 14 bases between them. This CDR3 spans 14 amino acids. CDR1 and CDR2 from the germline V gene are MNHEY and SVGAGI. The CDR3 region is CASSPGLRSEKLFF. For the CDR3, the DNA is TGTGCCAGCAGTCCGGGACTAAGGAGTGAAAAACTGTTTTTT.

The chain has TRBV5-1 and TRBJ2-5, with D maybe TRBD1 (5 bases). Germline V lookup: CDR1 SGHRS, CDR2 YFSETQ. The V and J ends lost 0 bases and 6 bases respectively, with 15 bases between them. The CDR3 consists of 15 residues. CDR3 in DNA: TGCGCCAGCAGCTTGGACGGACACCACCCCCAGACCCAGTACTTC. Encoded protein: CASSLDGHHPQTQYF.

This clone was seen a single time. The chain couples TRBV28 to TRBJ2-3; a possible D gene is TRBD1 (6 bases). V was cut by 5 bases and J by 1 base, with 16 bases left in between. In germline, CDR1 is MDHEN, CDR2 SYDVKM. This CDR3 comprises 16 residues. CDR3 in amino acids: CASSAAGVRGTDTQYF. In DNA form, the CDR3 reads TGTGCCAGCAGTGCAGCAGGGGTAAGGGGCACAGATACGCAGTATTTT.

J is TRBJ1-3 and V is TRBV3-1 (or the pseudogene TRBV3-2), with a tentative D call TRBD1 (5 bases). The CDR3 totals 15 residues. The V and J ends lost 4 bases and 0 bases respectively, with 10 bases between them. Germline lookup yields CDR1 LGHDT and CDR2 YNNKEL (reference sequence). This CDR3 is CASSLDTFSGNTIYF. Written as DNA, the CDR3 is TGTGCCAGCAGCCTGGACACCTTCTCTGGAAACACCATATATTTT.

The chain couples TRBV20-1 to TRBJ2-3; 11 bases are shared with TRBD2. The CDR3 extends over 18 amino acids. The germline CDR1 and CDR2 sequences are DFQATT and SNEGSKA (reference sequence). The trim removed 3 bases at V and 0 bases at J, leaving 11 bases unmatched. The CDR3 spells CSASLRLAGFSSTDTQYF. The DNA for the CDR3 is TGCAGTGCTAGTTTGCGACTAGCGGGGTTCTCTAGCACAGATACGCAGTATTTT.

The chain combines TRBV9 with TRBJ2-2; 11 positions match TRBD1. CDR1 SGDLS and CDR2 YYNGEE come from the germline V gene. The CDR3 runs to 15 residues. Trimming cost V 2 bases and J 3 bases; bases outside gene matches: 0. The CDR3 region has the DNA TGTGCCAGCAGCGTGGGACAGGGGGACACCGGGGAGCTGTTTTTT. Protein sequence: CASSVGQGDTGELFF.